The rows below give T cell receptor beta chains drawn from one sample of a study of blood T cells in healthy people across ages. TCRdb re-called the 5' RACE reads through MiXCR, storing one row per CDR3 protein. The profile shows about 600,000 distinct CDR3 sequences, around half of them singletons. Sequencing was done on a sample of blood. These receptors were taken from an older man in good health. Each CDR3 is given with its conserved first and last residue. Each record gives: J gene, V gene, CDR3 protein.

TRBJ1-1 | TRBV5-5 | CASSSYRAENTEAFF
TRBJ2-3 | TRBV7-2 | CASSLTAPGSTDTQYF
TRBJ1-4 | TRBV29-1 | CSAGTGSRKPFF
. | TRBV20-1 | CSASGTSGRKYEQYF
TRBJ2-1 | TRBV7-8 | CASSLVGGRNEQFF
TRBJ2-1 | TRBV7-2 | CASSRSGPRETYNEQFF
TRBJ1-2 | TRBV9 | CASSVGAGQGFHGYTF
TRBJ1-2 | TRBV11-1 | CASSLQTGNYGYTF
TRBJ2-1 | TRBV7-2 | CASSLGASGTKGYGEQFF
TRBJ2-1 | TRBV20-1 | CSARDVAKDTYNEQFF
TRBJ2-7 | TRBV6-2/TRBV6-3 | CASSYASKGSTSYEQYF
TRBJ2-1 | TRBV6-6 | CASRSQGRISYEQFF
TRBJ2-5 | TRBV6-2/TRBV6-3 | CASKAGGVLLETQYF
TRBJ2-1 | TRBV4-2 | CASSQDLASGWGYGFF
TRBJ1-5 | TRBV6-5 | CASSRTGGRGNQPQHF
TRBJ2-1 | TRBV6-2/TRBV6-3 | CASSSAAGAYNEQFF
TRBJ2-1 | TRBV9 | CASSSLRDEQFF
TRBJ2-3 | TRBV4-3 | CASSREWGNDADTQYF